Described below is a single T cell receptor (beta chain) sequence and its context. There is no known antigen for this receptor. Base qualities are not provided; no much larger clone lies one nucleotide away. The source of the sample is a study of blood T cell repertoires in COVID-19 (dated by TCRdb to the early 2020s). Regarding the research as a whole: Samples covering the acute and convalescent phases of COVID-19 were provided by collaborators in the United States, Italy and Spain. The prospective study material was composed of cDNA or gDNA derived from T cells, B-cell-depleted T cells, or PBMCs. The repertoires were made available in a free public database intended to serve as a resource for research on the immune response to SARS-CoV-2. Where available, HLA class I and class II types were taken from metadata supplied by the sample provider and were not determined by assay-based typing. The sample metadata nearly always contained a de-identified subject ID, COVID-19 status, age in years and sex. The samples were drawn from two sources: the first 160 participants of the ongoing ImmuneRACE study, and 950 to 1,500 subjects contributed by 6 global collaborators. The dataset comprised deeply sampled blood TCRbeta repertoires from subjects exposed to, actively infected with, or recovered from COVID-19.

TCRbeta CDR3 regions were amplified from genomic DNA by means of the immunoSEQ Assay, a bias-controlled multiplex PCR. The paper's data handling went like this. The number of nucleated cells in each sample was estimated from the amplification of reference gene primers within the assay. Sequence reads were collapsed and filtered to measure the absolute abundance of every unique TCRbeta CDR3 rearrangement. For each sample, productive Simpson clonality was calculated by taking the square root of Simpson's diversity index across productive rearrangements. TCRdb limited this immuneACCESS table to in-frame rearrangements with V and J called. A share of clones is missing; checked studies link under half to unresolved V genes, and the rest is unexplained. The DNA gave D and trimming, while V, J and clone size come from that table. For this sample the table gives some 42,000 clones, of which around 73% were detected only once. The ten largest clones add up to under 30% of the sample.

The paper as a whole reports these results and caveats: The amount of clinical and demographic metadata varied by source and participant and was provided uncurated.

V and J are trimmed by 1 base and 9 bases, and the gene matches miss 13 bases of the junction. CDR1 and CDR2 were assigned from the germline V gene (reference sequence) as LNHNV and YYDKDF. Including cysteine and phenylalanine, the CDR3 has 16 amino acids. Only CDR3 DNA is held: 48 bases, read in frame from base 1. Each collaborating institution followed its own protocols to collect whole blood in K2EDTA tubes. Collaborator samples were shipped for TCRbeta analysis as frozen whole blood, isolated PBMCs, or DNA extracted from either sample type. The specimen sequenced was peripheral blood. This TCR derives from a woman aged 70-85 years with acute or convalescent COVID-19. The chain is made from TRBV15 and TRBJ2-5, with 8 middle bases fitting TRBD2. In nucleotide form, the sequence is TGTGCCACCAGCAGAGGTCAGGGCCCGACGGGGGGGGCCCAGTACTTC. Its protein reads: CATSRGQGPTGGAQYF. The full variable domain, completed from the reference TRBV15 and TRBJ2-5 proteins outside the CDR3, reads DAMVIQNPRYQVTQFGKPVTLSCSQTLNHNVMYWYQQKSSQAPKLLFHYYDKDFNNEADTPDNFQSRRPNTSFCFLDIRSPGLGDTAMYLCATSRGQGPTGGAQYFGPGTRLLVL.